This entry describes one T cell receptor beta chain. The data were taken from a study of T cell repertoires in cytomegalovirus infection. Via MiXCR, TCRdb re-called the reads, giving one row per CDR3 protein. The sample lists some 150,000 distinct CDR3 sequences; about a quarter were seen once. The CDR3 runs to 15 residues. Germline CDR1 DFQATT, CDR2 SNEGSKA (reference sequence). With V trimmed by 0 bases and J by 5 bases, 8 bases remained unmatched. The sequence derives from a human donor in good health (CMV status not recorded). Some clones in this sample may be carry-over from other donors' samples. Sequencing was performed on PBMCs. This chain connects TRBV20-1 to TRBJ2-5, with 8 bases identical to TRBD2. The DNA of the CDR3 is TGCAGTGCTAGAGATCTTTTCGGGGGGGATGAGACCCAGTACTTC. This encodes CSARDLFGGDETQYF.